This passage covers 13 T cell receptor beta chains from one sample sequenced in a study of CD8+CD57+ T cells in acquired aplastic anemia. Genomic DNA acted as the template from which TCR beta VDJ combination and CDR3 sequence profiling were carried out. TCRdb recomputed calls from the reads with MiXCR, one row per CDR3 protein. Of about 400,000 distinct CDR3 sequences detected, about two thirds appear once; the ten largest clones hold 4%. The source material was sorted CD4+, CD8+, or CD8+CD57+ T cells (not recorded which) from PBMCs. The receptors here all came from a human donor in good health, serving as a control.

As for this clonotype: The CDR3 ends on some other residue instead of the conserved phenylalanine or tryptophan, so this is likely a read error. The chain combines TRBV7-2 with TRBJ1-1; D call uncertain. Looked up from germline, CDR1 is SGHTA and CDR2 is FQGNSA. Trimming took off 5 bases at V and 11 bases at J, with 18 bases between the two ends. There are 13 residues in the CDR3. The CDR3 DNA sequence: TGTGCCAGCAGCCAAATGGGGAACCCTGCGGCTTTCCTT. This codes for CASSQMGNPAAFL.

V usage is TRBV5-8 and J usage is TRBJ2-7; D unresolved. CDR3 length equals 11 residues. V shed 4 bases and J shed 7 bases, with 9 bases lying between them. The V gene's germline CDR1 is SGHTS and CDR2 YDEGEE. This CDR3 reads CASSRAQEQYF. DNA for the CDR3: TGTGCCAGCAGCAGAGCACAGGAGCAGTACTTC.

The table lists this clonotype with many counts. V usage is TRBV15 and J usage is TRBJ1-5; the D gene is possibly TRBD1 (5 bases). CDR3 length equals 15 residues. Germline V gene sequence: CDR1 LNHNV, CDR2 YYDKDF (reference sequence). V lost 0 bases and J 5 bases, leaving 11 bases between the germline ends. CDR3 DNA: TGTGCCACCAGCAGAGATGAGGGAGGGGATCAGCCCCAGCATTTT. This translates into CATSRDEGGDQPQHF.

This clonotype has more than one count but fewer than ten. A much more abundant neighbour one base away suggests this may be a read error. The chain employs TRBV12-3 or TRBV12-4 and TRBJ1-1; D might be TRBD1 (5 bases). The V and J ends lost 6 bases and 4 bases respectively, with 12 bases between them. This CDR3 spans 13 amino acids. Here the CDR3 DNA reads TGTGCCAGCAGAATAGGGGAAGGCACTGAAGCTTTCTTT. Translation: CASRIGEGTEAFF.

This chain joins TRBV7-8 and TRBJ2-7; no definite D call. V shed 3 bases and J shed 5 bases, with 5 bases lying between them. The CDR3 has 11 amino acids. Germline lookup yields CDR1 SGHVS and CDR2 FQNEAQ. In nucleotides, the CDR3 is TGTGCCAGCAGCTTTGCAAACGAGCAGTACTTC. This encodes CASSFANEQYF.

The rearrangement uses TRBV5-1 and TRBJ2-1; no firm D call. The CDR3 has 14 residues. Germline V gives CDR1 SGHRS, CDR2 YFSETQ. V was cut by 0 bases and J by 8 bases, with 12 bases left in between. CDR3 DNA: TGCGCCAGCAGCTTGGCCGGTAGGAATGATGAGCAGTTCTTC. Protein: CASSLAGRNDEQFF.

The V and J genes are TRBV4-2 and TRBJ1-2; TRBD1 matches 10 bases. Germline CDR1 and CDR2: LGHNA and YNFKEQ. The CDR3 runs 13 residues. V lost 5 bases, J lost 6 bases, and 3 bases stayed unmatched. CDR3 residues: CASSTGQGNGYTF. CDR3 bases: TGTGCCAGCAGCACGGGACAGGGGAATGGCTACACCTTC.

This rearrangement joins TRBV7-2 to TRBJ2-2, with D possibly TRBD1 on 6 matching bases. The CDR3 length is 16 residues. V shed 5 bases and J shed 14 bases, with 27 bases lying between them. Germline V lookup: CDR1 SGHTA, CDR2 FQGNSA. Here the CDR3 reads CASSTQGWDSPLHLFF. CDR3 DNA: TGTGCCAGCAGCACTCAGGGGTGGGATTCACCCCTCCACCTGTTTTTT.

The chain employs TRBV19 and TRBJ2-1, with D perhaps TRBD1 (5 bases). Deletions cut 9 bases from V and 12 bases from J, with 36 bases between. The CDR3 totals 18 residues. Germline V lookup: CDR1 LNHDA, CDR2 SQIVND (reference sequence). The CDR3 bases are TGTGCCAGCAGCACCCGGAACCCTGCAGGGCTGACCTCCAGTGCGCAGTTCTTC. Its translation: CASSTRNPAGLTSSAQFF.

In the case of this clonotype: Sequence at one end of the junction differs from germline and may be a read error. The chain's CDR3 is CASSLGPRGQKNSF. In DNA, the CDR3 is TGTGCCAGCAGCTTAGGGCCTCGGGGCCAAAAAAATTCATTT. The gene calls are TRBV7-9 and TRBJ1-4; possibly TRBD1 for D (5 bases). Per the germline V gene, CDR1 is SEHNR and CDR2 is FQNEAQ (reference sequence). The CDR3 is 14 residues long.

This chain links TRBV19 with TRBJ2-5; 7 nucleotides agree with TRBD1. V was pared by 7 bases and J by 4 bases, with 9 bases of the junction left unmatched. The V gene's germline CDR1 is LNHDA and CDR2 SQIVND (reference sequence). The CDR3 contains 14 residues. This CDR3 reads CASTSTGRIETQYF. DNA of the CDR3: TGTGCCAGTACCTCGACAGGGCGCATAGAGACCCAGTACTTC.

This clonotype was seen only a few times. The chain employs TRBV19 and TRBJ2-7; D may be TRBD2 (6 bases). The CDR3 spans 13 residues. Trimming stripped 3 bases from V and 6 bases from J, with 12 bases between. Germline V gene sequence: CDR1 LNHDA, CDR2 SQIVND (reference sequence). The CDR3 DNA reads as TGTGCCAGTAGTATGGGGACTGCTATCGAGCAGTACTTC. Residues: CASSMGTAIEQYF. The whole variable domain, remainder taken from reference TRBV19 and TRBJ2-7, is DGGITQSPKYLFRKEGQNVTLSCEQNLNHDAMYWYRQDPGQGLRLIYYSQIVNDFQKGDIAEGYSVSREKKESFPLTVTSAQKNPTAFYLCASSMGTAIEQYFGPGTRLTVT.

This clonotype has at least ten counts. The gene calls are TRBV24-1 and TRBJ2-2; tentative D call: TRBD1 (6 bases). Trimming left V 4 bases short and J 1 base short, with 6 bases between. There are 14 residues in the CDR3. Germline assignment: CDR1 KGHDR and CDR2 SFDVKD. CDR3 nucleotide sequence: TGTGCCACCAGTGAGACAGGGAACACCGGGGAGCTGTTTTTT. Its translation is CATSETGNTGELFF.